This T cell receptor (beta chain) was retrieved from a study of a mutant IDH1 vaccine in newly diagnosed glioma. Remarks on this clone: Its antigen is still unknown.

Method: immunoSEQ multiplex PCR; TCRdb's copy keeps in-frame clones and lacks some. The data show around 69,000 clones, with more than 85% seen just once and roughly 2% held by the top ten. Time point noted: week 35, safety follow-up. Mutant IDH1 20-mer peptide, at 300 ug, made up each vaccine dose, with topical imiquimod. Germline CDR1 and CDR2: MNHNS and SASEGT. This CDR3 is 14 amino acids long. Trimming took 5 bases from V and 0 from J, leaving 8 bases between them. The source is a man aged 25 to 40 with glioma. The V and J genes are TRBV6-1 and TRBJ1-5, with D possibly being TRBD1 (5 bases). Sequencing was performed on PBMCs, taken from a glioma patient whose treatment included an IDH1 peptide vaccine. In DNA form, the CDR3 reads TGTGCCAGCAGTCGACAGTATAGCAATCAGCCCCAGCATTTT. It yields the protein CASSRQYSNQPQHF.